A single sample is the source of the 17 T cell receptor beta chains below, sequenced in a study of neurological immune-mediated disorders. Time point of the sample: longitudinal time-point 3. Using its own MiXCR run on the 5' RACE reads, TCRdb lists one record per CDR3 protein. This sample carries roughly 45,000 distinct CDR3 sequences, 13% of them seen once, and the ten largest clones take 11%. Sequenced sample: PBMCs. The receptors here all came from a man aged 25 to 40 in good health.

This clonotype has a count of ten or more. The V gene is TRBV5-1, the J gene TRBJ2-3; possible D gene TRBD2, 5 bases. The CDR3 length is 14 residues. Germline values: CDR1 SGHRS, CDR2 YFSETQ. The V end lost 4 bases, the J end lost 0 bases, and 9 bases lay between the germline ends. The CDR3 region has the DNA TGCGCCAGCAGCGGAGGAGGCAGCACAGATACGCAGTATTTT. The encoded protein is CASSGGGSTDTQYF. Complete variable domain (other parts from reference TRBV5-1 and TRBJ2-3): KAGVTQTPRYLIKTRGQQVTLSCSPISGHRSVSWYQQTPGQGLQFLFEYFSETQRNKGNFPGRFSGRQFSNSRSEMNVSTLELGDSALYLCASSGGGSTDTQYFGPGTRLTVL.

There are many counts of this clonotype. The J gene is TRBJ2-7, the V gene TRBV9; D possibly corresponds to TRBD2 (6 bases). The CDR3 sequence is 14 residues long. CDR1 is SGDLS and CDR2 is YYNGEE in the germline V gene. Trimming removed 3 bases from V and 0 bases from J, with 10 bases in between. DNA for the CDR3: TGTGCCAGCAGCGCCTGGGGACTCTCCTACGAGCAGTACTTC. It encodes CASSAWGLSYEQYF.

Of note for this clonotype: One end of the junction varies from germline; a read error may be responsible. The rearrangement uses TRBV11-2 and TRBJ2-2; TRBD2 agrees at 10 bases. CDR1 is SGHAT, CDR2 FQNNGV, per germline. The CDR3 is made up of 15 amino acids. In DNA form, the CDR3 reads TGTGCCAGCAGCTCACTAGCGGGAAACACCGGGGAGATGTTTTTT. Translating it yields CASSSLAGNTGEMFF.

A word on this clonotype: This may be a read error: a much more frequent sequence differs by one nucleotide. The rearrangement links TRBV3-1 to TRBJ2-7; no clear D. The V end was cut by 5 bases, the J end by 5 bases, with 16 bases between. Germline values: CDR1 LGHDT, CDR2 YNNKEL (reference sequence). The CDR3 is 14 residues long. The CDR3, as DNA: TGTGCCAGCAGCAATACACCCTCCCGGAACGAGCAGTACTTC. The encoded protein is CASSNTPSRNEQYF.

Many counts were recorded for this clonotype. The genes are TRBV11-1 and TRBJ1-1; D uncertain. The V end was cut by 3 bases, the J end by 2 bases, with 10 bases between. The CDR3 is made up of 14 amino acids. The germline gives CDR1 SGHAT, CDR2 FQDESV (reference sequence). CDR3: CASSFGGSNTEAFF. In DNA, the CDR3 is TGTGCCAGCAGCTTTGGAGGGTCAAACACTGAAGCTTTCTTT.

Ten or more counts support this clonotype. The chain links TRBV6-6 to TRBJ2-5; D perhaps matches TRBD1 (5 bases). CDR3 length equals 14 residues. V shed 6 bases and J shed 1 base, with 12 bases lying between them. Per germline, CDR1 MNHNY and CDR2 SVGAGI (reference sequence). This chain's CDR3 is CASSSYTGQETQYF. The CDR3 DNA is TGTGCCAGCAGCTCCTACACAGGCCAAGAGACCCAGTACTTC.

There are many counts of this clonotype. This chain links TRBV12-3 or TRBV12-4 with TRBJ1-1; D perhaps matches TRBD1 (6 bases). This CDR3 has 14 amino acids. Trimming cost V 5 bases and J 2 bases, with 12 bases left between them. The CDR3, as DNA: TGTGCCAGCAGTCTCCGACAGGCTAACACTGAAGCTTTCTTT. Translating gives CASSLRQANTEAFF.

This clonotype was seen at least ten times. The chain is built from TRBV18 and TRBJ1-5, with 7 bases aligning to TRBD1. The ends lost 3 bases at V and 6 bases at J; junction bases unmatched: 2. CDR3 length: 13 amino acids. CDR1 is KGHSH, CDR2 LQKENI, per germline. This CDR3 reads CASSPAGGQPQHF. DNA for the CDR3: TGTGCCAGCTCACCGGCAGGGGGTCAGCCCCAGCATTTT.

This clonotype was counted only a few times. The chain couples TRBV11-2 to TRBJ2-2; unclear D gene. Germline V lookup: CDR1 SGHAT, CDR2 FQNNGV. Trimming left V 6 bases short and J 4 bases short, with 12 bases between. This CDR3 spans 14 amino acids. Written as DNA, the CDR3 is TGTGCCAGCAGACCAGACCCGCTCACCGGGGAGCTGTTTTTT. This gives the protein CASRPDPLTGELFF.

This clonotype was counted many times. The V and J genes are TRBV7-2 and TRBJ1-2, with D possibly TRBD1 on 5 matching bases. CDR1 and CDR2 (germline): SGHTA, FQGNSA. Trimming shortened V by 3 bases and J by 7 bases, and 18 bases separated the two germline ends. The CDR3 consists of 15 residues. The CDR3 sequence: CASSFIGGGGTGYTF. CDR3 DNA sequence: TGTGCCAGCAGCTTTATTGGGGGTGGCGGGACTGGCTACACCTTC.

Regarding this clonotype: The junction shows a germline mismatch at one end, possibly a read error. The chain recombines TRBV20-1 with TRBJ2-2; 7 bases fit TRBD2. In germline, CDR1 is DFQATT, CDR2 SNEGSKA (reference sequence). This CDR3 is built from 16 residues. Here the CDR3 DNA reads TGCAGTGCTAGAGGGCCGGTACTAGCGAACACCGGTGAGCTGTTTTTT. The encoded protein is CSARGPVLANTGELFF.

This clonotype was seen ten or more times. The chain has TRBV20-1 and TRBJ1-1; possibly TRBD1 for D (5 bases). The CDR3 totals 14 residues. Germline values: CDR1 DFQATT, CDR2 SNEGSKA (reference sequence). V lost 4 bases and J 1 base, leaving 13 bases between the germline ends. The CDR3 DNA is TGCAGTGCTAATCCCGGGGCCGAGAACACTGAAGCTTTCTTT. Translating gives CSANPGAENTEAFF.

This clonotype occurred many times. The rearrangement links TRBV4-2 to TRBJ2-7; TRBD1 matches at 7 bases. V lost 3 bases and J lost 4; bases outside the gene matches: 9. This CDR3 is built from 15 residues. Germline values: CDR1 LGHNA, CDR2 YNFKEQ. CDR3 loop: CASSQRATGSYEQYF. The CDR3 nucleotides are TGTGCCAGCAGCCAGCGGGCGACAGGGTCATACGAGCAGTACTTC.

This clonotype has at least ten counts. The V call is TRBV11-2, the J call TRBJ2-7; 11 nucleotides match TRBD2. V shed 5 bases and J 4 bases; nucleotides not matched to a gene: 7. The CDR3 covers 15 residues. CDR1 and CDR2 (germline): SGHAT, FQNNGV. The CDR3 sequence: CASSQTGTSGYEQYF. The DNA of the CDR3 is TGTGCCAGCAGCCAAACCGGGACTAGCGGTTACGAGCAGTACTTC.

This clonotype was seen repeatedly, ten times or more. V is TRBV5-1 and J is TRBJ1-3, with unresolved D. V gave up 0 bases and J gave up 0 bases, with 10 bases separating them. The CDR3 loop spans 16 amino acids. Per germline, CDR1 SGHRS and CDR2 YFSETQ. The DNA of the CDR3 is TGCGCCAGCAGCTTGGAAGCTAGAAGCTCTGGAAACACCATATATTTT. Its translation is CASSLEARSSGNTIYF.

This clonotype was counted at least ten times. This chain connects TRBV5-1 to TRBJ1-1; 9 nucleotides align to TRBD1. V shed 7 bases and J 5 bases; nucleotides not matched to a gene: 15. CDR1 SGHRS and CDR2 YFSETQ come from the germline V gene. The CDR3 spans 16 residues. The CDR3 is CASGEYRGTGITEAFF. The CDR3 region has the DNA TGCGCCAGCGGGGAATATAGAGGGACAGGGATAACTGAAGCTTTCTTT.

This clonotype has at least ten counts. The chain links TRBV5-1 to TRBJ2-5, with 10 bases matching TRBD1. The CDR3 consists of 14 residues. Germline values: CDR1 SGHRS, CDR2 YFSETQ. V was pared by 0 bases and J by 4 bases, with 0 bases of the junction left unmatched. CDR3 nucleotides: TGCGCCAGCAGCTTGGGGACAGGGGGAGAGACCCAGTACTTC. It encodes CASSLGTGGETQYF.